This entry lists 27 T cell receptor beta chains sequenced from one sample in a study of cytomegalovirus exposure and HLA in healthy donors. Vbeta (60) and Jbeta (13) primers were used in the PCR. The repertoire was sequenced with immunoSEQ multiplex PCR; TCRdb's copy has only in-frame clones and lacks some. This sample has roughly 150,000 clones, with more than 65% found just once. The sequenced sample was PBMCs. The receptor set was obtained from a man under 40 in good health and CMV-seropositive.

The rearrangement links TRBV5-6 to TRBJ1-1; D gene uncertain. Germline CDR1 reads SGHDT; CDR2 reads YYEEEE. The CDR3 runs 15 residues. V gave up 1 base and J gave up 0 bases, with 10 bases separating them. Here the CDR3 DNA reads TGTGCCAGCAGCTTGCCGGGAACCTTGAACACTGAAGCTTTCTTT. It translates to CASSLPGTLNTEAFF.

The chain is built from TRBV4-3 and TRBJ1-2; no clear D. CDR1 and CDR2 from the germline V gene are LGHNA and YSLEER. V lost 4 bases, J lost 4 bases, and 10 bases lay in between. This CDR3 contains 13 residues. DNA of the CDR3: TGCGCCAGCAGCCCTGGTGGAGCCTATGGCTACACCTTC. Protein: CASSPGGAYGYTF.

The chain carries TRBV4-3 and TRBJ1-2; D may be TRBD1 (5 bases). Trimming stripped 0 bases from V and 5 bases from J, with 10 bases between. Looked up from germline, CDR1 is LGHNA and CDR2 is YSLEER. This CDR3 comprises 14 residues. The CDR3 spells CASSQDGHRYGYTF. Written as DNA, the CDR3 is TGCGCCAGCAGCCAAGATGGACATCGTTATGGCTACACCTTC.

This chain links TRBV4-1 with TRBJ2-2; 12 positions agree with TRBD2. The CDR3 is 18 residues long. Germline CDR1 MGHRA, CDR2 YSYEKL. With 5 bases clipped from V and 1 base from J, the junction kept 8 bases outside the gene matches. In DNA, the CDR3 is TGCGCCAGCAGCGAAGGGGGGGGACTAGCGGGGAACACCGGGGAGCTGTTTTTT. This sequence encodes CASSEGGGLAGNTGELFF.

J is TRBJ2-7 and V is TRBV19, with 7 bases matching TRBD1. CDR1 is LNHDA, CDR2 SQIVND, per germline (reference sequence). The CDR3 is 16 residues long. Losses at the gene ends were 1 base for V and 0 bases for J; bases not matched to a gene: 6. CDR3 amino acids: CASSIAAQGNSYEQYF. In DNA, the CDR3 is TGTGCCAGTAGTATAGCAGCACAGGGGAACTCCTACGAGCAGTACTTC.

V usage is TRBV5-1 and J usage is TRBJ2-3, with 9 bases fitting TRBD2. V gave up 3 bases and J gave up 2 bases; unmatched junction bases: 7. The CDR3 has 16 amino acids. Germline CDR1 SGHRS, CDR2 YFSETQ. CDR3 region: CASSSQRGDLTDTQYF. The CDR3 region has the DNA TGCGCCAGCAGCTCCCAGCGGGGGGACCTCACAGATACGCAGTATTTT.

The chain couples TRBV18 to TRBJ2-7; 9 bases map to TRBD1. The CDR3 loop spans 14 amino acids. The germline CDR1 and CDR2 sequences are KGHSH and LQKENI. The trim removed 5 bases at V and 2 bases at J, leaving 4 bases unmatched. CDR3 sequence (DNA): TGTGCCAGCTCATCCGGGACAGGGACCTACGAGCAGTACTTC. Protein product: CASSSGTGTYEQYF.

V is TRBV11-2 and J is TRBJ2-1, with 14 bases that match TRBD2. The V gene's germline CDR1 is SGHAT and CDR2 FQNNGV. With 11 bases clipped from V and 7 bases from J, the junction kept 10 bases outside the gene matches. The CDR3 covers 15 residues. CDR3 sequence (DNA): TGTGCCGCCAAGACTAGCGGGGGGGCTGGGAATGAGCAGTTCTTC. Translation: CAAKTSGGAGNEQFF.

This clone was found once. The chain couples TRBV9 to TRBJ1-1; TRBD1 matches at 11 bases. Germline values: CDR1 SGDLS, CDR2 YYNGEE. With 1 base clipped from V and 5 bases from J, the junction kept 10 bases outside the gene matches. The CDR3 covers 17 residues. CDR3 protein: CASSVNAGTGGRTEAFF. For the CDR3, the DNA is TGTGCCAGCAGCGTAAACGCCGGGACAGGGGGTCGAACTGAAGCTTTCTTT.

The rearrangement joins TRBV7-2 to TRBJ1-3; no firm D call. Germline V gene sequence: CDR1 SGHTA, CDR2 FQGNSA. The CDR3 spans 18 residues. With 4 bases removed from V and 0 bases from J, the gap between germline ends came to 19 bases. The CDR3 loop is CASSSPNGGRYSGNTIYF. The CDR3 DNA reads TGTGCCAGCAGCTCACCAAACGGAGGACGGTACTCTGGAAACACCATATATTTT.

J is TRBJ1-2 and V is TRBV6-7, with D tentatively TRBD1 (6 bases). TRBV6-7 is classed as an ORF, of uncertain function. This CDR3 is built from 15 residues. V was trimmed by 1 base and J by 4 bases, leaving 13 bases between them. The CDR3 reads CASSYLRGPSYGYTF. The CDR3 bases are TGTGCCAGCAGTTACTTGCGGGGGCCAAGCTATGGCTACACCTTC.

V and J are TRBV5-8 and TRBJ2-4; 10 bases agree with TRBD1. Germline assignment: CDR1 SGHTS and CDR2 YDEGEE. V lost 4 bases and J lost 0; bases outside the gene matches: 7. The CDR3 has 17 residues. CDR3 in amino acids: CASSTTGGTLAKNIQYF. CDR3 nucleotide sequence: TGTGCCAGCAGCACGACAGGGGGCACTTTAGCCAAAAACATTCAGTACTTC.

J is TRBJ1-1 and V is TRBV28, with 7 bases aligning to TRBD1. CDR1 is MDHEN, CDR2 SYDVKM, per germline. The CDR3 length is 14 residues. Trimming cost V 1 base and J 4 bases; bases outside gene matches: 3. The CDR3 DNA reads TGTGCCAGCAGTTTATTTAAGGGGGCCACTGAAGCTTTCTTT. Protein: CASSLFKGATEAFF. Complete variable domain (other parts from reference TRBV28 and TRBJ1-1): DVKVTQSSRYLVKRTGEKVFLECVQDMDHENMFWYRQDPGLGLRLIYFSYDVKMKEKGDIPEGYSVSREKKERFSLILESASTNQTSMYLCASSLFKGATEAFFGQGTRLTVV.

V usage is TRBV11-3 and J usage is TRBJ2-1; the D gene is possibly TRBD2 (6 bases). V gave up 5 bases and J gave up 7 bases, with 15 bases separating them. CDR3 length equals 14 residues. Germline lookup yields CDR1 SGHNT and CDR2 YENEEA. The CDR3 DNA reads as TGTGCCAGCAGCCCAACCGCGGGGCATAATGAGCAGTTCTTC. It is translated as CASSPTAGHNEQFF.

The V gene is TRBV7-9, the J gene TRBJ2-7; maybe TRBD1 (6 bases). Trimming pared 5 bases from V and 4 bases from J, leaving 15 bases between. Germline V gene lookup returns CDR1 SEHNR and CDR2 FQNEAQ (reference sequence). The CDR3 has 14 residues. In nucleotides, the CDR3 is TGTGCCAGCAGCGGATACGGGACAACGTACGAGCAGTACTTC. It encodes CASSGYGTTYEQYF.

The chain is built from TRBV12-5 and TRBJ1-1, with D possibly matching TRBD1 (6 bases). The germline V and J ends were trimmed by 6 bases and 6 bases, with 17 bases remaining between them. This CDR3 comprises 14 residues. Germline V lookup: CDR1 LGHNT, CDR2 FRNRAP. The CDR3 loop is CASGADRLAAEAFF. For the CDR3, the DNA is TGTGCTAGTGGAGCAGACAGGCTGGCGGCTGAAGCTTTCTTT.

The rearrangement links TRBV7-2 to TRBJ2-7; weak D call: TRBD1 (6 bases). There are 16 residues in the CDR3. V dropped 1 base and J dropped 3 bases, with 16 bases sitting between them. Per the germline V gene, CDR1 is SGHTA and CDR2 is FQGNSA. The CDR3 protein is CASSLGSRTAYYEQYF. The CDR3 coding sequence is TGTGCCAGCAGCTTAGGGTCCAGGACAGCCTACTACGAGCAGTACTTC.

This clone was seen a single time. The J gene is TRBJ1-1, the V gene TRBV6-1; the D is unclear. V dropped 6 bases and J dropped 7 bases, with 9 bases sitting between them. Germline values: CDR1 MNHNS, CDR2 SASEGT. The CDR3 consists of 11 residues. The CDR3 region is CASRGSLEAFF. CDR3 in DNA: TGTGCCAGCAGGGGTAGCCTTGAAGCTTTCTTT.

The chain recombines TRBV7-9 with TRBJ1-1, with 7 bases that match TRBD1. Per the germline V gene, CDR1 is SEHNR and CDR2 is FQNEAQ (reference sequence). The CDR3 runs to 15 residues. The V segment lost 1 base and the J segment 7 bases; nucleotides outside the gene matches: 9. The CDR3 DNA reads as TGTGCCAGCAGCTTAGGGGTGACAGGGCTCAATGAAGCTTTCTTT. Its translation: CASSLGVTGLNEAFF.

The rearrangement uses TRBV27 and TRBJ1-2; unclear D gene. CDR1 MNHEY and CDR2 SMNVEV come from the germline V gene (reference sequence). The V end lost 8 bases, the J end lost 5 bases, and 9 bases lay between the germline ends. There are 11 residues in the CDR3. The CDR3: CASGPGYGYTF. CDR3 in DNA: TGTGCCAGCGGACCGGGATATGGCTACACCTTC.

The chain employs TRBV5-1 and TRBJ2-5; the match to TRBD2 covers 13 bases. The CDR3 has 15 amino acids. The V segment lost 5 bases and the J segment 1 base; nucleotides outside the gene matches: 2. Germline CDR1 and CDR2: SGHRS and YFSETQ. CDR3 DNA sequence: TGCGCCAGCAGACTAGCGGGGGGGATCCAAGAGACCCAGTACTTC. Amino acids: CASRLAGGIQETQYF.

The chain employs TRBV28 and TRBJ2-7; 7 bases line up with TRBD2. The CDR3 extends over 16 amino acids. Germline CDR1 MDHEN, CDR2 SYDVKM. V was pared by 7 bases and J by 0 bases, with 12 bases of the junction left unmatched. CDR3 loop: CASTVGRSGASYEQYF. The CDR3 nucleotides read TGTGCCAGCACCGTCGGGAGGAGCGGGGCCTCCTACGAGCAGTACTTC.

J is TRBJ2-7 and V is TRBV9, with D possibly being TRBD2 (6 bases). V was shortened by 4 bases and J by 6 bases, with 20 bases between the two germline ends. Per germline, CDR1 SGDLS and CDR2 YYNGEE. This CDR3 is 15 amino acids long. In nucleotides, the CDR3 is TGTGCCAGCAGCCAGTCAGGCGGGGCTCTTCGCGAGCAGTACTTC. This sequence encodes CASSQSGGALREQYF.

This chain uses TRBV5-6 with TRBJ2-5; 13 nucleotides match TRBD2. CDR1 is SGHDT and CDR2 is YYEEEE in the germline V gene. J gave up 5 bases and V 4 bases, and 11 bases lay outside the gene matches. The CDR3 is 17 amino acids. Here the CDR3 DNA reads TGTGCCAGCAGCCCATTACGACTAGCGGGAGGAATGGAGACCCAGTACTTC. Residues: CASSPLRLAGGMETQYF.

This chain uses TRBV7-7 with TRBJ2-7, with D possibly matching TRBD1 (6 bases). CDR1 is SSHAT, CDR2 FNYEAQ, per germline (reference sequence). The V and J ends lost 5 bases and 3 bases respectively, with 11 bases between them. The length of the CDR3 is 13 residues. CDR3 DNA: TGTGCCAGCAGCCCCAGGGGTCTCTACGAGCAGTACTTC. Protein sequence: CASSPRGLYEQYF.

The genes are TRBV19 and TRBJ1-1, with D hard to call. The CDR3 extends over 13 amino acids. Germline values: CDR1 LNHDA, CDR2 SQIVND (reference sequence). V dropped 7 bases and J dropped 1 base, with 10 bases sitting between them. The CDR3 sequence is CASKREANTEAFF. CDR3 nucleotides: TGTGCCAGTAAACGGGAGGCGAACACTGAAGCTTTCTTT.

The chain carries TRBV7-9 and TRBJ2-7, with D possibly being TRBD1 (6 bases). This CDR3 has 15 amino acids. V gave up 5 bases and J gave up 0 bases, with 14 bases separating them. Germline CDR1 is SEHNR and CDR2 is FQNEAQ (reference sequence). This CDR3 reads CASSHLTGLSYEQYF. CDR3 bases: TGTGCCAGCAGCCACCTAACAGGGCTCTCCTACGAGCAGTACTTC.